A single sample gave rise to the 28 T cell receptor beta chains below, sequenced in a study of shared clonotypes between healthy human individuals. Clones were read by immunoSEQ multiplex PCR, and TCRdb kept only the in-frame ones, dropping some. The sample carries about 1,900,000 clones, about 95% recorded once. Naive CD8 cells lacked CD45RO, underwent positive selection for CCR7 and left out terminally differentiated effector memory CD45RA+ cells. The sample was naive CD8+ T cells sorted from blood. These receptors came from a man between 18 and 29 years old in good health.

The chain couples TRBV4-1 to TRBJ2-1; D is unclear. CDR1 and CDR2 (germline): MGHRA, YSYEKL. The CDR3 is made up of 13 amino acids. Trimming shortened V by 1 base and J by 5 bases, and 6 bases separated the two germline ends. The CDR3: CASSQVQHNEQFF. CDR3 nucleotides: TGCGCCAGCAGCCAAGTACAACACAATGAGCAGTTCTTC.

V is TRBV5-4 and J is TRBJ2-1; a weak D match, TRBD2 (6 bases). From germline, CDR1 is SGHNT and CDR2 YYREEE (reference sequence). CDR3 length: 15 residues. The V end lost 0 bases, the J end lost 5 bases, and 12 bases lay between the germline ends. The CDR3 sequence: CASSLEDWGDNEQFF. The CDR3 DNA follows: TGTGCCAGCAGCTTGGAGGACTGGGGGGACAATGAGCAGTTCTTC.

A word on this clone: This sample also contains other DNA sequences that code for the same CDR3. This chain connects TRBV9 to TRBJ2-7; D might be TRBD1 (6 bases). The V and J ends lost 3 bases and 2 bases respectively, with 12 bases between them. The CDR3 runs to 14 residues. Germline V gives CDR1 SGDLS, CDR2 YYNGEE. The CDR3 loop reads CASSATGGAYEQYF. CDR3 DNA: TGTGCCAGCAGCGCGACAGGTGGGGCCTACGAGCAGTACTTC.

On this clone: Other DNA sequences of this sample code for an identical CDR3. The rearrangement joins TRBV27 to TRBJ1-1; D is undetermined. V lost 0 bases, J lost 3 bases, and 5 bases lay in between. The germline CDR1 and CDR2 sequences are MNHEY and SMNVEV (reference sequence). This CDR3 has 13 amino acids. The CDR3 nucleotides are TGTGCCAGCAGTTTATCGGGTGACACTGAAGCTTTCTTT. This sequence encodes CASSLSGDTEAFF.

This chain joins TRBV30 and TRBJ1-5; D not resolved. CDR3 size: 13 residues. Trimming took off 2 bases at V and 3 bases at J, with 8 bases between the two ends. Germline CDR1 and CDR2: GTSNPN and SVGIG (reference sequence). CDR3 DNA sequence: TGTGCCTGGAGTCCGGATAACAATCAGCCCCAGCATTTT. Its protein product is CAWSPDNNQPQHF.

This sequence joins TRBV11-2 and TRBJ2-7; no definite D call. Trimming shortened V by 0 bases and J by 0 bases, and 12 bases separated the two germline ends. The CDR3 runs to 16 residues. Germline lookup yields CDR1 SGHAT and CDR2 FQNNGV. The DNA for the CDR3 is TGTGCCAGCAGCTTAGATATCGGCGCCCCCTCCTACGAGCAGTACTTC. Translation gives CASSLDIGAPSYEQYF.

This sequence joins TRBV19 and TRBJ1-4, with D unclear. Trimming removed 4 bases at V and 8 bases at J, with 11 bases between. This CDR3 has 13 amino acids. Germline V lookup: CDR1 LNHDA, CDR2 SQIVND (reference sequence). CDR3 DNA sequence: TGTGCCAGTAGTAGAGGGATTGGAGAAAAACTGTTTTTT. Translated, it gives CASSRGIGEKLFF.

This chain connects TRBV11-2 to TRBJ2-5; D perhaps matches TRBD2 (5 bases). Trimming cost V 5 bases and J 2 bases, with 12 bases left between them. The CDR3 covers 14 residues. The germline V gene has CDR1 SGHAT and CDR2 FQNNGV. DNA of the CDR3: TGTGCCAGCAGCGCCGAGGGCCTTCAAGAGACCCAGTACTTC. Translated, it gives CASSAEGLQETQYF.

This chain links TRBV27 with TRBJ2-7, with D possibly TRBD2 on 7 matching bases. Trimming removed 3 bases at V and 6 bases at J, with 12 bases between. Germline assignment: CDR1 MNHEY and CDR2 SMNVEV (reference sequence). This CDR3 is built from 13 residues. CDR3 DNA sequence: TGTGCCAGCAGTTTTGGGGGGGCCGTCGAGCAGTACTTC. The encoded protein is CASSFGGAVEQYF.

This clone was seen once. The chain links TRBV21-1 to TRBJ1-2; the listed D gene, TRBD1, was not tested against the DNA. TRBV21-1 is marked as a pseudogene. This CDR3 has 16 amino acids. CDR3 nucleotides: TGTGCCAGCAGCACTCGACAGGGCCGAGCTAACTATGGCTACACCTTC. Residues: CASSTRQGRANYGYTF.

As DNA, the CDR3 is TGTGCCAGCAGCCCAGTGATCGGCTACGAGCAGTACTTC. Its translation: CASSPVIGYEQYF. The chain combines TRBV7-2 with TRBJ2-7; D unresolved. V dropped 5 bases and J dropped 3 bases, with 11 bases sitting between them. Germline CDR1 reads SGHTA; CDR2 reads FQGNSA. CDR3 size: 13 residues.

This chain uses TRBV27 with TRBJ2-6, with D unresolved. Trimming pared 1 base from V and 0 bases from J, leaving 7 bases between. Germline V gene sequence: CDR1 MNHEY, CDR2 SMNVEV (reference sequence). The CDR3 is 16 residues long. CDR3 nucleotides: TGTGCCAGCAGTTTATTTGGCAGCTCTGGGGCCAACGTCCTGACTTTC. This codes for CASSLFGSSGANVLTF.

This chain links TRBV6-1 with TRBJ2-3; the D gene is possibly TRBD2 (5 bases). This CDR3 region has 13 residues. Germline V gives CDR1 MNHNS, CDR2 SASEGT. V was trimmed by 10 bases and J by 6 bases, leaving 17 bases between them. The CDR3 loop is CATLPRGDDTQYF. The CDR3 nucleotides are TGTGCCACTCTCCCCCGGGGAGACGATACGCAGTATTTT.

V gene TRBV27 combines with J gene TRBJ2-1; no clear D gene. The germline V and J ends were trimmed by 8 bases and 0 bases, with 14 bases remaining between them. The germline CDR1 and CDR2 sequences are MNHEY and SMNVEV (reference sequence). The CDR3 is 15 amino acids. As DNA, the CDR3 is TGTGCCAGCTCAGCTACGGATCCCTCCTACAATGAGCAGTTCTTC. It specifies CASSATDPSYNEQFF.

The chain combines TRBV2 with TRBJ2-2, with a possible D match to TRBD1 (6 bases). The CDR3 loop spans 16 amino acids. V was trimmed by 10 bases and J by 1 base, leaving 19 bases between them. CDR1 and CDR2 from the germline V gene are SNHLY and FYNNEI. CDR3 coding DNA: TGTGCCATCTTCCCCCCGCAGGGGCAGAACACCGGGGAGCTGTTTTTT. Its translation is CAIFPPQGQNTGELFF.

In its sample, this clone was seen once. The rearrangement joins TRBV5-5 to TRBJ2-7, with D possibly TRBD2 on 6 matching bases. CDR3 length equals 15 residues. The germline gives CDR1 SGHKS, CDR2 YYEKEE (reference sequence). V lost 3 bases and J 2 bases, leaving 15 bases between the germline ends. The CDR3, as DNA: TGTGCCAGCAGCTCGTTACCGGGAGTGCCCTACGAGCAGTACTTC. Translating gives CASSSLPGVPYEQYF.

The gene calls are TRBV28 and TRBJ1-5; weak D call: TRBD1 (5 bases). Trimming stripped 3 bases from V and 2 bases from J, with 17 bases between. This CDR3 spans 17 amino acids. Germline CDR1 is MDHEN and CDR2 is SYDVKM. This CDR3 reads CASSFFMQGEGNQPQHF. The CDR3 DNA sequence: TGTGCCAGCAGTTTTTTCATGCAGGGTGAGGGCAATCAGCCCCAGCATTTT. The full variable domain, with the rest looked up from reference TRBV28 and TRBJ1-5, is DVKVTQSSRYLVKRTGEKVFLECVQDMDHENMFWYRQDPGLGLRLIYFSYDVKMKEKGDIPEGYSVSREKKERFSLILESASTNQTSMYLCASSFFMQGEGNQPQHFGDGTRLSIL.

This sequence joins TRBV7-8 and TRBJ2-2; TRBD2 aligns across 7 bases. The CDR3 consists of 16 residues. CDR1 SGHVS and CDR2 FQNEAQ come from the germline V gene. Trimming removed 3 bases from V and 6 bases from J; junction bases left unmatched: 10. CDR3 bases: TGTGCCAGCAGCTTGCTCGGGACTACCTCCCCCGGGGAGCTGTTTTTT. Translated: CASSLLGTTSPGELFF.

The rearrangement uses TRBV9 and TRBJ2-1; either TRBD1 or TRBD2 may supply D (5 bases each). This CDR3 has 14 amino acids. V gave up 3 bases and J gave up 7 bases, with 14 bases separating them. Germline V CDR1 and CDR2: SGDLS, YYNGEE. This chain's CDR3 is CASSGDQTTNEQFF. CDR3 nucleotide sequence: TGTGCCAGCAGCGGGGACCAGACTACAAATGAGCAGTTCTTC.

The gene calls are TRBV9 and TRBJ2-3, with D perhaps matching TRBD2 (5 bases). The CDR3 is 14 amino acids. V dropped 3 bases and J dropped 4 bases, with 12 bases sitting between them. The germline CDR1 and CDR2 sequences are SGDLS and YYNGEE. This chain's CDR3 is CASSGGFEADTQYF. CDR3 DNA sequence: TGTGCCAGCAGCGGCGGGTTCGAGGCAGATACGCAGTATTTT.

This clone was picked up one time. The rearrangement links TRBV6-1 to TRBJ1-2, with TRBD1 as a possible D gene (5 bases). Germline V gene data show CDR1 as MNHNS and CDR2 as SASEGT. The CDR3 loop spans 13 amino acids. V lost 6 bases and J lost 4, with 12 bases in between. CDR3 DNA sequence: TGTGCCAGCAGCCCTCACGGGGCCTATGGCTACACCTTC. The encoded protein is CASSPHGAYGYTF.

J is TRBJ2-7 and V is TRBV19; D is unresolved. Germline-derived CDR1 and CDR2 are LNHDA and SQIVND (reference sequence). Trimming shortened V by 7 bases and J by 1 base, and 11 bases separated the two germline ends. The CDR3 contains 13 residues. This CDR3 is CASIGRSSYEQYF. CDR3 nucleotide sequence: TGTGCCAGTATTGGCAGGTCTTCCTACGAGCAGTACTTC.

The J gene is TRBJ1-1, the V gene TRBV30, with no clear D. CDR1 is GTSNPN, CDR2 SVGIG, per germline (reference sequence). The CDR3 extends over 13 amino acids. V gave up 1 base and J gave up 0 bases, with 6 bases separating them. The CDR3 DNA sequence: TGTGCCTGGAGTGGGGTAATGAACACTGAAGCTTTCTTT. Translated: CAWSGVMNTEAFF.

This clone was counted a single time. The chain carries TRBV5-6 and TRBJ2-7; D uncertain. The germline CDR1 and CDR2 sequences are SGHDT and YYEEEE. V lost 1 base and J 2 bases, leaving 7 bases between the germline ends. This CDR3 is built from 13 residues. The CDR3 loop reads CASSLRPAYEQYF. The CDR3 nucleotides are TGTGCCAGCAGCTTGCGGCCGGCCTACGAGCAGTACTTC.

The rearrangement uses TRBV12-1 and TRBJ1-1. TRBV12-1 is deemed a pseudogene. The CDR3 totals 12 residues. CDR3 region: CASPLPRTEAFF. The CDR3, as DNA: TGTGCCAGCCCCCTGCCCCGGACTGAAGCTTTCTTT.

The V call is TRBV2, the J call TRBJ1-1; D perhaps matches TRBD1 (5 bases). There are 11 residues in the CDR3. V was shortened by 3 bases and J by 11 bases, with 10 bases between the two germline ends. Germline assignment: CDR1 SNHLY and CDR2 FYNNEI. CDR3 in amino acids: CASSDSRDAFF. CDR3 DNA: TGTGCCAGCAGTGATAGCAGGGACGCTTTCTTT.

The rearrangement links TRBV6-1 to TRBJ2-6; unclear D gene. This CDR3 contains 14 residues. The germline V gene has CDR1 MNHNS and CDR2 SASEGT. V lost 10 bases, J lost 0 bases, and 10 bases lay in between. CDR3 sequence reads: CATLGSSGANVLTF. The CDR3 bases are TGTGCCACCCTTGGAAGCTCTGGGGCCAACGTCCTGACTTTC.

V is TRBV4-2 and J is TRBJ2-5; 8 nucleotides align to TRBD2. Germline V gives CDR1 LGHNA, CDR2 YNFKEQ. Unmatched junction bases numbered 4, after V lost 0 bases and J lost 1 base. This CDR3 has 16 amino acids. As DNA, the CDR3 is TGTGCCAGCAGCCAAGAACACAGCGGGGGCCAAGAGACCCAGTACTTC. It codes for CASSQEHSGGQETQYF.